What follows are 9 T cell receptor beta chains derived from one specimen sequenced in a study of blood T cell repertoires in COVID-19. Sequenced by immunoSEQ multiplex PCR; TCRdb stores in-frame clones only, minus some. The sample holds 200,000 to 250,000 clones, 84% seen once. Source material: peripheral blood. These receptors came from a woman of 80 years or more with active or convalescent COVID-19.

V and J are TRBV6-4 and TRBJ1-1; D uncertain. This CDR3 region has 13 residues. Trimming took 1 base from V and 4 from J, leaving 7 bases between them. Germline V lookup: CDR1 MRHNA, CDR2 SNTAGT. CDR3 protein: CASSDFGGTEAFF. As DNA, the CDR3 is TGTGCCAGCAGTGACTTCGGAGGCACTGAAGCTTTCTTT.

The chain combines TRBV10-1 with TRBJ2-1; a possible D gene is TRBD1 (6 bases). The V gene's germline CDR1 is WNHNN and CDR2 SYGVQD (reference sequence). CDR3 length: 11 amino acids. The CDR3 is CANRVYNEQFF. The CDR3 DNA reads as TGCGCGAACAGGGTGTACAATGAGCAGTTCTTC.

The chain carries TRBV3-1 (or the pseudogene TRBV3-2) and TRBJ1-2; the match to TRBD1 covers 8 bases. The J segment lost 1 base and the V segment lost 2 bases, leaving 3 bases of the junction unmatched. Germline-derived CDR1 and CDR2 are LGHDT and YNNKEL (reference sequence). The length of the CDR3 is 15 residues. CDR3: CASSQQGARNYGYTF. The CDR3 region has the DNA TGTGCCAGCAGCCAACAGGGGGCACGTAACTATGGCTACACCTTC.

The chain couples TRBV6-5 to TRBJ2-7, with 7 bases fitting TRBD1. Trimming at V came to 5 bases and at J to 5 bases, leaving 3 bases not matched to a gene. The CDR3 contains 12 residues. CDR1 and CDR2 from the germline V gene are MNHEY and SVGAGI. The CDR3 is CASSTGAHEQYF. The CDR3 DNA is TGTGCCAGCAGTACAGGGGCTCACGAGCAGTACTTC.

The rearrangement links TRBV7-6 to TRBJ2-5, with 14 positions matching TRBD2. CDR3 length: 17 residues. V trimming: 5 bases; J trimming: 5 bases; junction bases outside the gene matches: 10. Germline CDR1 reads SGHVS; CDR2 reads FNYEAQ. The CDR3 bases are TGTGCCAGCAGCCGCGGGACTAGCGGGAGATTGTGGGAGACCCAGTACTTC. Its protein product is CASSRGTSGRLWETQYF.

The chain couples TRBV20-1 to TRBJ1-1; the D is unclear. Between the trimmed V and J ends, which lost 3 bases and 1 base, there was a span of 6 bases. The CDR3 length is 12 residues. Per the germline V gene, CDR1 is DFQATT and CDR2 is SNEGSKA (reference sequence). This CDR3 reads CSASVRNTEAFF. CDR3 DNA sequence: TGCAGTGCTAGTGTCAGGAACACTGAAGCTTTCTTT.

V usage is TRBV6-2 or TRBV6-3 and J usage is TRBJ1-2, with TRBD1 as a possible D gene (6 bases). CDR3 length equals 14 residues. CDR1 and CDR2 (germline): MNHEY, SVGEGT. V was shortened by 4 bases and J by 8 bases, with 17 bases between the two germline ends. CDR3 protein: CASSSPGGAPGYTF. DNA of the CDR3: TGTGCCAGCAGTTCCCCCGGGGGGGCACCGGGCTACACCTTC.

The CDR3 sequence is CASSLGVSDTQYF. The CDR3, as DNA: TGTGCCAGCAGCCTCGGAGTGTCCGATACGCAGTATTTT. The rearrangement uses TRBV7-2 and TRBJ2-3; no clear D. This CDR3 has 13 residues. CDR1 is SGHTA and CDR2 is FQGNSA in the germline V gene. V was cut by 5 bases and J by 6 bases, with 12 bases left in between.

The V call is TRBV15, the J call TRBJ2-2; TRBD2 agrees at 9 bases. The ends lost 11 bases at V and 3 bases at J; junction bases unmatched: 4. This CDR3 contains 13 residues. CDR1 is LNHNV and CDR2 is YYDKDF in the germline V gene (reference sequence). The CDR3 protein is CAVSGGYTGELFF. The CDR3 bases are TGTGCCGTTAGCGGGGGCTACACCGGGGAGCTGTTTTTT.